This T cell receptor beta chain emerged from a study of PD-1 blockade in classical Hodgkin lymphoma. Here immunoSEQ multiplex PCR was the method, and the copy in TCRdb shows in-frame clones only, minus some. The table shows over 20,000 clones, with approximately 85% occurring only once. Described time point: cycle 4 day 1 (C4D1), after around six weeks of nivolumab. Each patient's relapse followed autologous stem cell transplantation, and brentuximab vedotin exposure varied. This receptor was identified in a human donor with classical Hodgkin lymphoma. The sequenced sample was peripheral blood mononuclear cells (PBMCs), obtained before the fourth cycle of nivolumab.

CDR3 nucleotides: TGTGCCAGCAGCCCATCCTGGGCCAATGAGCAGTTCTTC. Residues: CASSPSWANEQFF. This chain joins TRBV7-2 and TRBJ2-1; D gene ambiguous. Deletions cut 5 bases from V and 6 bases from J, with 11 bases between. Per the germline V gene, CDR1 is SGHTA and CDR2 is FQGNSA. The CDR3 totals 13 residues.